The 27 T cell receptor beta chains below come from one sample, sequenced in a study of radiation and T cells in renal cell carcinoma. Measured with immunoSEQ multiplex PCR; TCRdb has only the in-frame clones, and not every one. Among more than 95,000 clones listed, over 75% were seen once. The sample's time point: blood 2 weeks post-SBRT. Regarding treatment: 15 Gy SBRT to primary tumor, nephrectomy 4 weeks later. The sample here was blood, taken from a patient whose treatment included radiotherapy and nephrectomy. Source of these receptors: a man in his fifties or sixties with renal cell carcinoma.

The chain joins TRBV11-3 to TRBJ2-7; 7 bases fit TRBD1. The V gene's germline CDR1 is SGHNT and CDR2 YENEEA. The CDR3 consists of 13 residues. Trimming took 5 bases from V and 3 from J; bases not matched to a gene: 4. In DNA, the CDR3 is TGTGCCAGCAGCCTCCGACAGGGCTACGAGCAGTACTTC. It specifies CASSLRQGYEQYF.

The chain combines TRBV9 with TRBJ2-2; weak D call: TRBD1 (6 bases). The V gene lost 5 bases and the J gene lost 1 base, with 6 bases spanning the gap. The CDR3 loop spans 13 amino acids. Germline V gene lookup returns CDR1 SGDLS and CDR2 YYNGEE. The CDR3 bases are TGTGCCAGCAGGGGACAGAACACCGGGGAGCTGTTTTTT. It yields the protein CASRGQNTGELFF.

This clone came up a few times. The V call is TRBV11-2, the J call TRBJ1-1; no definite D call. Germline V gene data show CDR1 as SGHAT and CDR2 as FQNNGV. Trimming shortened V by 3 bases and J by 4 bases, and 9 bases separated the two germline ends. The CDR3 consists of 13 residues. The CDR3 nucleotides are TGTGCCAGCAGCTTCCTAGAGGGCACTGAAGCTTTCTTT. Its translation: CASSFLEGTEAFF.

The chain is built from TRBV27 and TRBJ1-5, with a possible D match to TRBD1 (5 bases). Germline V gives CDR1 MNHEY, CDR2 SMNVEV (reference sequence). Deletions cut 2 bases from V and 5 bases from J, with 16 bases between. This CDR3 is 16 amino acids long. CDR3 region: CASSLRGWDADQPQHF. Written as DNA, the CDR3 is TGTGCCAGCAGTTTACGGGGCTGGGACGCCGATCAGCCCCAGCATTTT.

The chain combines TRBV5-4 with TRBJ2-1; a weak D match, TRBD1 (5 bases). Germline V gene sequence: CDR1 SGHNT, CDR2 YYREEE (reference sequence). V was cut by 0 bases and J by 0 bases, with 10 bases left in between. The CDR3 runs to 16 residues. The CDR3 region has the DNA TGTGCCAGCAGCTTGGGACAGTTGAGCTCCTACAATGAGCAGTTCTTC. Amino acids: CASSLGQLSSYNEQFF.

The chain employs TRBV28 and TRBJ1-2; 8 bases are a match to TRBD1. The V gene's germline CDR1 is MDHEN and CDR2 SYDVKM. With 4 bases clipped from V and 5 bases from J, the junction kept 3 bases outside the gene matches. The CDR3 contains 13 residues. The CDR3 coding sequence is TGTGCCAGCAGTTCCCGGACAGGGTATGGCTACACCTTC. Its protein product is CASSSRTGYGYTF.

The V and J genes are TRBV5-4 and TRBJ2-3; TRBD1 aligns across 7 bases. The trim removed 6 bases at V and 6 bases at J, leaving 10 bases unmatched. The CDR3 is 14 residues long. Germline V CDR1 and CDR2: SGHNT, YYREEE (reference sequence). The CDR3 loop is CASNPQGSSDTQYF. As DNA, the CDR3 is TGTGCCAGCAACCCACAGGGGTCATCCGATACGCAGTATTTT.

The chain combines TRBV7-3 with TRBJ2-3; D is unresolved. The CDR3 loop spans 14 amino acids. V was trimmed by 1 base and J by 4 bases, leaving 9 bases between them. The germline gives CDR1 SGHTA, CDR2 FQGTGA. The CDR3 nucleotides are TGTGCCAGCAGCTTAATGACTGACGCAGATACGCAGTATTTT. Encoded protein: CASSLMTDADTQYF.

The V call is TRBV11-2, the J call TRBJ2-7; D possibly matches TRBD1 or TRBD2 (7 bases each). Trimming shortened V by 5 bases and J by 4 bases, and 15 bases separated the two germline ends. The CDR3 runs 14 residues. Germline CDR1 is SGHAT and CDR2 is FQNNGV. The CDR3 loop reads CASSARQGGYEQYF. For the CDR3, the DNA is TGTGCCAGCAGCGCCCGACAGGGAGGGTACGAGCAGTACTTC.

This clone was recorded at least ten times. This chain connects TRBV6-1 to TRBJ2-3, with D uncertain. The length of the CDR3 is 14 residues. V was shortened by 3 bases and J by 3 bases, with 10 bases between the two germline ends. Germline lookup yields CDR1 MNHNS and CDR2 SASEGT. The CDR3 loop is CASSDVGWTDTQYF. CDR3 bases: TGTGCCAGCAGTGATGTGGGGTGGACAGATACGCAGTATTTT.

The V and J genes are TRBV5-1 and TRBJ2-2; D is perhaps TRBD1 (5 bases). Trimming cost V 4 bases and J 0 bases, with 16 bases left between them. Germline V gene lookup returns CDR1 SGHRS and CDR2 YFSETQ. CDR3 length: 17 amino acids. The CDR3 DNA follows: TGCGCCAGCAGCCAGCAAACCAGGGTCCCGAACACCGGGGAGCTGTTTTTT. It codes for CASSQQTRVPNTGELFF.

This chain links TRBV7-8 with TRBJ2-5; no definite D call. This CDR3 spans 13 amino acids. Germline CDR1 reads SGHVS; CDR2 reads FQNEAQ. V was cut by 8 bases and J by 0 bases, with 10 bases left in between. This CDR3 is CASQPVNQETQYF. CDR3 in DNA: TGTGCCAGCCAACCCGTAAACCAAGAGACCCAGTACTTC.

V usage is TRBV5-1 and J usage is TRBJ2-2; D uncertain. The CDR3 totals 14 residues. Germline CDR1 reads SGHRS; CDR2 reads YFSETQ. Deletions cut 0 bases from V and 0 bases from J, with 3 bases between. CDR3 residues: CASSLETNTGELFF. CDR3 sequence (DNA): TGCGCCAGCAGCTTGGAGACGAACACCGGGGAGCTGTTTTTT.

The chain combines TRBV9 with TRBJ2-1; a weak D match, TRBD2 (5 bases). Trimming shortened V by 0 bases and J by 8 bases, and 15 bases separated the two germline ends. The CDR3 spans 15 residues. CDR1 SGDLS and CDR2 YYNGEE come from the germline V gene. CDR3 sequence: CASSVGASTAHEQFF. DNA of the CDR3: TGTGCCAGCAGCGTAGGGGCTAGCACAGCTCATGAGCAGTTCTTC.

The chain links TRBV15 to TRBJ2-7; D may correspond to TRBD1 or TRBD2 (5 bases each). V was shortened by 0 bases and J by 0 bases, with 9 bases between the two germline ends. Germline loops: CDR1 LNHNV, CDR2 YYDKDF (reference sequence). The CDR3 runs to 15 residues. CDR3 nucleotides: TGTGCCACCAGCAGAGATTGGGACGGCTCCTACGAGCAGTACTTC. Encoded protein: CATSRDWDGSYEQYF.

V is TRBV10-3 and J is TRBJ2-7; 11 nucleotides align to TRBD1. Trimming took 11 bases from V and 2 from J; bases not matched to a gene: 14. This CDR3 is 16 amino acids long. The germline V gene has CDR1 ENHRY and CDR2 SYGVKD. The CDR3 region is CAVAPGTGGNPYEQYF. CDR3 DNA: TGTGCCGTGGCCCCCGGGACAGGGGGAAATCCCTACGAGCAGTACTTC.

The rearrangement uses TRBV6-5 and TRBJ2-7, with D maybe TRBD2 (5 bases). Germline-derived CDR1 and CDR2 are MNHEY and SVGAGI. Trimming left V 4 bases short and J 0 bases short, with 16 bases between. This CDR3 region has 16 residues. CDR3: CASSSDPPGSSYEQYF. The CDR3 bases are TGTGCCAGCAGTTCCGACCCCCCGGGGAGCTCCTACGAGCAGTACTTC.

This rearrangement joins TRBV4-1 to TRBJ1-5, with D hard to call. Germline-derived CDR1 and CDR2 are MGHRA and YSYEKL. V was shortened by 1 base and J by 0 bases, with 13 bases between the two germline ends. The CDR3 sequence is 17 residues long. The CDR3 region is CASSQALGPYSNQPQHF. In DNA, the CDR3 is TGCGCCAGCAGCCAAGCTTTAGGGCCGTATAGCAATCAGCCCCAGCATTTT.

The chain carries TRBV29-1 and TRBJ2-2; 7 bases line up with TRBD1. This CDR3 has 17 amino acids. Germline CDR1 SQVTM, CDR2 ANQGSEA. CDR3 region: CSVLGYGQVSNTGELFF. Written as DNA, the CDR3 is TGCAGTGTCCTGGGGTATGGACAGGTATCGAACACCGGGGAGCTGTTTTTT.

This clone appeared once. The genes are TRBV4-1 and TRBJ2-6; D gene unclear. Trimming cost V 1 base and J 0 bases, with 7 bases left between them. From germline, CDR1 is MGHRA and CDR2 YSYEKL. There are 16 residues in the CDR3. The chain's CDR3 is CASSQGRSSGANVLTF. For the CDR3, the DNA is TGCGCCAGCAGCCAAGGGCGGTCCTCTGGGGCCAACGTCCTGACTTTC.

The CDR3 DNA sequence: TGTGCCAGCAGCCAATCCGACAGGGGGTCTTTTAATGAGCAGTTCTTC. It yields the protein CASSQSDRGSFNEQFF. The chain employs TRBV4-2 and TRBJ2-1; 9 nucleotides line up with TRBD1. Germline V CDR1 and CDR2: LGHNA, YNFKEQ. CDR3 length equals 16 residues. With V trimmed by 2 bases and J by 7 bases, 9 bases remained unmatched.

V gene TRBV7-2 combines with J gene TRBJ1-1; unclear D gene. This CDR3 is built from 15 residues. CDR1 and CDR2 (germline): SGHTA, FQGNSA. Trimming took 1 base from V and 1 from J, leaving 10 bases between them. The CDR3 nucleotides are TGTGCCAGCAGCTTAGTGTCATGGGAGAACACTGAAGCTTTCTTT. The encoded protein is CASSLVSWENTEAFF.

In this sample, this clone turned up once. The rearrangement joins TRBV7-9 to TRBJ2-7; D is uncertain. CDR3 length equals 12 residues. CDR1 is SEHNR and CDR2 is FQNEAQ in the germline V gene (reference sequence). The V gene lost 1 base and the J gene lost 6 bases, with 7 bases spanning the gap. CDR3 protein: CASSLGRSEQYF. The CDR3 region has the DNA TGTGCCAGCAGCTTAGGACGGTCCGAGCAGTACTTC.

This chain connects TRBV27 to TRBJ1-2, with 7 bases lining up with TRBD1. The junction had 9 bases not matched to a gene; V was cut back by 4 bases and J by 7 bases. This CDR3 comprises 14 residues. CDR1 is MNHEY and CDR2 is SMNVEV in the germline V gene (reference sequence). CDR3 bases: TGTGCCAGCAGTTCCCTGAAGGGGGCAGGTGGCTACACCTTC. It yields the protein CASSSLKGAGGYTF.

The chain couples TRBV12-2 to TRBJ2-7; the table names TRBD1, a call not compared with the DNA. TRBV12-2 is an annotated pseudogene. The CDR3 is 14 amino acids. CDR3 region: CASRMRDMSYEQYF. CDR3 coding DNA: TGTGCAAGTCGAATGAGGGACATGTCCTACGAGCAGTACTTC.

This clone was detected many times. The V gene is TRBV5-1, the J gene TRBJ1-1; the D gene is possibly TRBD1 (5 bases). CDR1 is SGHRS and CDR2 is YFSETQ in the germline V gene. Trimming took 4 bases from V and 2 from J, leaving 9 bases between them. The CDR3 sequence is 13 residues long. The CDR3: CASSGRGNTEAFF. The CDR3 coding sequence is TGCGCCAGCAGCGGAAGGGGTAACACTGAAGCTTTCTTT.

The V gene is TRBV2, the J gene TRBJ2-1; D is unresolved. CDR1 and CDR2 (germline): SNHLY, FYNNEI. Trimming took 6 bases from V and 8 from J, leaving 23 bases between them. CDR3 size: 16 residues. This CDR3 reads CASRGPGRLPPDEQFF. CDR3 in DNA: TGTGCCAGCAGGGGCCCCGGGCGTCTCCCCCCCGATGAGCAGTTCTTC. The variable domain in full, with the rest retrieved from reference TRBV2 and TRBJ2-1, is EPEVTQTPSHQVTQMGQEVILRCVPISNHLYFYWYRQILGQKVEFLVSFYNNEISEKSEIFDDQFSVERPDGSNFTLKIRSTKLEDSAMYFCASRGPGRLPPDEQFFGPGTRLTVL.